What follows are 7 T cell receptor beta chains derived from one specimen sequenced in a study of identifying expanded T cells in peripheral blood. This table comes from immunoSEQ multiplex PCR, and its TCRdb copy is limited to in-frame clones, with some not included. The repertoire has 90,000 or so clones, around 86% of them found once; the top ten carry around 5.6%. What was sequenced was blood. All receptors come from a person aged 18 to 75 in good health.

Worth noting for this clone: At one end, the junction sequence differs from germline, possibly due to a read error. V and J are TRBV6-6 and TRBJ1-2; tentatively, D is TRBD1 (5 bases). This CDR3 comprises 15 residues. CDR1 and CDR2 (germline): MNHNY, SVGAGI (reference sequence). Here the CDR3 DNA reads TGTGCCAGCAGTAACTCGGGGGACCCGAACTATGGCTACACCTTC. It translates to CASSNSGDPNYGYTF.

The chain employs TRBV4-1 and TRBJ1-5; D call uncertain. Per germline, CDR1 MGHRA and CDR2 YSYEKL. V dropped 0 bases and J dropped 0 bases, with 12 bases sitting between them. This CDR3 comprises 17 residues. CDR3 coding DNA: TGCGCCAGCAGCCAAGAACGCCGTTATAATAGCAATCAGCCCCAGCATTTT. Translation gives CASSQERRYNSNQPQHF.

This clone was detected only a few times. The rearrangement joins TRBV7-9 to TRBJ1-2; the D is unclear. Germline loops: CDR1 SEHNR, CDR2 FQNEAQ (reference sequence). Trimming pared 1 base from V and 3 bases from J, leaving 9 bases between. This CDR3 region has 14 residues. CDR3 residues: CASSLDALYYGYTF. CDR3 bases: TGTGCCAGCAGCTTAGATGCACTCTACTATGGCTACACCTTC.

The chain is built from TRBV14 and TRBJ2-7, with D possibly called TRBD1 or TRBD2 (5 bases each). Germline CDR1 reads SGHDN; CDR2 reads FVKESK. The CDR3 is 14 amino acids. Deletions cut 4 bases from V and 5 bases from J, with 15 bases between. In DNA form, the CDR3 reads TGTGCCAGCAGCCCACAGGTGGGACGGCACGAGCAGTACTTC. Translating gives CASSPQVGRHEQYF.

The chain carries TRBV4-3 and TRBJ2-1; D might be TRBD2 (5 bases). Trimming stripped 0 bases from V and 3 bases from J, with 12 bases between. Per the germline V gene, CDR1 is LGHNA and CDR2 is YSLEER. The CDR3 length is 16 residues. CDR3 nucleotides: TGCGCCAGCAGCCAAGAAACGGCGGGCGGCTACAATGAGCAGTTCTTC. Residues: CASSQETAGGYNEQFF.

J is TRBJ1-3 and V is TRBV7-9; D gene ambiguous. Trimming pared 4 bases from V and 4 bases from J, leaving 8 bases between. CDR1 and CDR2 from the germline V gene are SEHNR and FQNEAQ (reference sequence). The CDR3 has 13 amino acids. This CDR3 is CASSSLRGNTIYF. The CDR3 DNA reads as TGTGCCAGCAGCTCGCTCAGGGGAAACACCATATATTTT.

The chain joins TRBV4-3 to TRBJ2-3; tentative D call: TRBD2 (5 bases). With 1 base removed from V and 3 bases from J, the gap between germline ends came to 11 bases. CDR1 and CDR2 (germline): LGHNA, YSLEER. The CDR3 totals 15 residues. CDR3 sequence reads: CASSQAVEATDTQYF. CDR3 DNA sequence: TGCGCCAGCAGCCAAGCAGTGGAGGCGACAGATACGCAGTATTTT.